The 17 T cell receptor beta chains listed next were all sequenced from one sample in a study of cytomegalovirus exposure and HLA in healthy donors. Amplification used 60 Vbeta primers and 13 Jbeta primers. Sequenced by immunoSEQ multiplex PCR; TCRdb stores in-frame clones only, minus some. In all, the sample yields under 200,000 clones. Sequenced material: PBMCs. These receptors all stem from a man younger than 40 in good health and CMV-seronegative.

The rearrangement joins TRBV19 to TRBJ2-5; the D is unclear. Germline V gene data show CDR1 as LNHDA and CDR2 as SQIVND (reference sequence). The CDR3 is 11 residues long. V dropped 3 bases and J dropped 5 bases, with 4 bases sitting between them. CDR3 bases: TGTGCCAGTAGTATGCGGGAGACCCAGTACTTC. Protein product: CASSMRETQYF.

The V and J genes are TRBV10-2 and TRBJ2-3, with 9 bases fitting TRBD2. Germline lookup yields CDR1 WSHSY and CDR2 SAAADI. After removal of 7 bases from V and 3 bases from J, the junction contained 2 bases not matched to a gene. The CDR3 sequence is 13 residues long. The CDR3 sequence: CASTLAGTDTQYF. In nucleotides, the CDR3 is TGCGCCAGCACCCTAGCGGGGACAGATACGCAGTATTTT.

The gene calls are TRBV9 and TRBJ1-2, with 8 nucleotides matching TRBD1. The V gene's germline CDR1 is SGDLS and CDR2 YYNGEE. The CDR3 runs to 14 residues. V was pared by 3 bases and J by 2 bases, with 3 bases of the junction left unmatched. DNA for the CDR3: TGTGCCAGCAGCGGCCGACAGGGGAACTATGGCTACACCTTC. Amino acid sequence: CASSGRQGNYGYTF. Using reference TRBV9 and TRBJ1-2 for the parts outside the CDR3, the full variable domain is DSGVTQTPKHLITATGQRVTLRCSPRSGDLSVYWYQQSLDQGLQFLIQYYNGEERAKGNILERFSAQQFPDLHSELNLSSLELGDSALYFCASSGRQGNYGYTFGSGTRLTVV.

The chain has TRBV11-3 and TRBJ2-3, with TRBD2 as a possible D gene (5 bases). This CDR3 spans 15 amino acids. V was trimmed by 1 base and J by 6 bases, leaving 14 bases between them. Germline CDR1 is SGHNT and CDR2 is YENEEA. The CDR3 DNA reads TGTGCCAGCAGCTTAGTACTAGGATTTGCGGATACGCAGTATTTT. Protein product: CASSLVLGFADTQYF.

The genes are TRBV11-2 and TRBJ2-7, with D tentatively TRBD1 (6 bases). V lost 2 bases and J 4 bases, leaving 6 bases between the germline ends. The germline CDR1 and CDR2 sequences are SGHAT and FQNNGV. CDR3 size: 12 residues. CDR3 sequence: CASSLQGYEQYF. CDR3 sequence (DNA): TGTGCCAGCAGCTTACAGGGGTACGAGCAGTACTTC.

The rearrangement links TRBV28 to TRBJ1-2, with 9 bases fitting TRBD1. V lost 6 bases, J lost 0 bases, and 17 bases stayed unmatched. CDR1 is MDHEN, CDR2 SYDVKM, per germline. The CDR3 contains 19 residues. The CDR3, as DNA: TGTGCCAGCAGGCTTAACAGACCGGGACAGGGACTTACTAACTATGGCTACACCTTC. This translates into CASRLNRPGQGLTNYGYTF.

The chain couples TRBV29-1 to TRBJ2-1; 11 bases align to TRBD1. This CDR3 comprises 14 residues. V lost 6 bases to trimming and J lost 8 bases; unmatched junction nucleotides: 9. Germline CDR1 is SQVTM and CDR2 is ANQGSEA. The CDR3, as DNA: TGCAGCGTGACCCCGGGACAGGGGGTCGATGAGCAGTTCTTC. Translated: CSVTPGQGVDEQFF.

The chain uses TRBV5-1 and TRBJ1-2; D ambiguous. CDR1 and CDR2 from the germline V gene are SGHRS and YFSETQ. The V end lost 0 bases, the J end lost 5 bases, and 11 bases lay between the germline ends. The CDR3 totals 14 residues. This CDR3 is CASSLDPGGYGYTF. In nucleotides, the CDR3 is TGCGCCAGCAGCTTGGACCCCGGAGGATATGGCTACACCTTC.

The chain combines TRBV6-6 with TRBJ2-1; 7 bases map to TRBD2. CDR3 size: 14 residues. Looked up from germline, CDR1 is MNHNY and CDR2 is SVGAGI (reference sequence). The J segment lost 5 bases and the V segment lost 6 bases, leaving 7 bases of the junction unmatched. The CDR3 DNA follows: TGTGCCAGCAGCCTTACCGGGACTAACAATGAGCAGTTCTTC. It yields the protein CASSLTGTNNEQFF.

The chain has TRBV19 and TRBJ2-2; 8 bases align to TRBD2. The CDR3 covers 17 residues. J lost 5 bases, V lost 3 bases, and 11 bases had no gene match. The germline gives CDR1 LNHDA, CDR2 SQIVND (reference sequence). In nucleotides, the CDR3 is TGTGCCAGTAGTATTCGGGGGCCCAGCGGGAGAACCGGGGAGCTGTTTTTT. This gives the protein CASSIRGPSGRTGELFF.

The J gene is TRBJ2-7, the V gene TRBV19; 11 bases agree with TRBD2. There are 15 residues in the CDR3. In germline, CDR1 is LNHDA, CDR2 SQIVND (reference sequence). The V and J ends lost 1 base and 6 bases, in that order; junction bases with no gene match: 5. CDR3 amino acids: CASSIATSGSGEQYF. The DNA for the CDR3 is TGTGCCAGTAGTATAGCAACTAGCGGGAGTGGCGAGCAGTACTTC.

This chain links TRBV7-2 with TRBJ2-1; 16 positions match TRBD2. CDR1 and CDR2 (germline): SGHTA, FQGNSA. The CDR3 spans 16 residues. The junction had 15 bases not matched to a gene; V was cut back by 10 bases and J by 12 bases. CDR3 protein: CATLPRGLAGGGRQFF. Written as DNA, the CDR3 is TGTGCCACCCTGCCCAGGGGACTAGCGGGAGGGGGAAGGCAGTTCTTC.

V gene TRBV7-2 combines with J gene TRBJ2-5; 7 bases are shared with TRBD2. After removal of 1 base from V and 7 bases from J, the junction contained 9 bases not matched to a gene. Germline V lookup: CDR1 SGHTA, CDR2 FQGNSA. CDR3 length: 15 residues. CDR3 loop: CASSLESSGTSTQYF. CDR3 nucleotides: TGTGCCAGCAGCTTAGAGTCCAGCGGGACTTCGACCCAGTACTTC.

The chain has TRBV5-1 and TRBJ1-4; D not resolved. Germline V CDR1 and CDR2: SGHRS, YFSETQ. V lost 2 bases to trimming and J lost 0 bases, with 8 bases between them. This CDR3 contains 15 residues. The CDR3 is CASSFGRATNEKLFF. In nucleotides, the CDR3 is TGCGCCAGCAGCTTTGGGAGGGCAACTAATGAAAAACTGTTTTTT.

The chain has TRBV29-1 and TRBJ1-3; 8 bases match TRBD1. The CDR3 is made up of 12 amino acids. V dropped 6 bases and J dropped 8; count of bases not matched to a gene: 6. The germline V gene has CDR1 SQVTM and CDR2 ANQGSEA. The CDR3 loop reads CSVRQGADTIYF. The CDR3 DNA reads TGCAGCGTCCGCCAGGGGGCGGACACCATATATTTT.

The chain couples TRBV6-1 to TRBJ1-5, with unresolved D. This CDR3 spans 14 amino acids. Germline loops: CDR1 MNHNS, CDR2 SASEGT. V shed 7 bases and J shed 5 bases, with 15 bases lying between them. CDR3 in amino acids: CASTPPLRYQPQHF. The CDR3 DNA sequence: TGTGCCAGCACCCCCCCCCTAAGATATCAGCCCCAGCATTTT.

The V gene is TRBV10-2, the J gene TRBJ1-4, with D perhaps TRBD1 (6 bases). Deletions cut 0 bases from V and 14 bases from J, with 16 bases between. This CDR3 spans 14 amino acids. The germline V gene encodes CDR1 WSHSY and CDR2 SAAADI. The CDR3 region is CASSESSRGGRLFF. DNA for the CDR3: TGCGCCAGCAGTGAGTCATCGAGGGGGGGGAGGCTGTTTTTT.